The entry that follows covers one T cell receptor (beta chain) sequence. What it binds is not known. This sample was taken from a study of beta chain features in type 1 diabetes. As for the study in general: Patient and healthy donor groups were alike in age, gender and cell yields.

Study-wide results and caveats: Moderately but significantly shorter TCRB CDR3s were found in Type 1 diabetes patients in all four CD4+ subsets. Junctions at VDJ sites from type 1 diabetes patients had fewer insertions and more deletions.

Expressed TCRB transcripts were sequenced, since all the RNA that had been isolated was reverse transcribed. An average approximately 4 million reads came from naive, central memory and regulatory T cell samples. Clones were read by immunoSEQ multiplex PCR, and TCRdb kept only the in-frame ones, dropping some. The table has 350,000 or so clones, around a fifth seen once; the top ten hold about 0.045%. Trimming took 3 bases from V and 4 from J, leaving 14 bases between them. This CDR3 region has 15 residues. Germline V gives CDR1 MNHEY, CDR2 SVGAGI. The J gene is TRBJ2-3, the V gene TRBV6-5; no firm D call. This sequence originates from a woman younger than 30 in good health. The sequencing sample was made of naive CD4+ T cells from blood. For the CDR3, the DNA is TGTGCCAGCAGTTATACGGTTCCACGAGCAGATACGCAGTATTTT. Translation: CASSYTVPRADTQYF.